This paragraph covers one T cell receptor beta chain sequence. Its antigen remains unknown. This entry comes from a study of cytomegalovirus exposure and HLA in healthy donors. At the level of the study: When 398 donors were genotyped, roughly 82% of them were found to fall in the Caucasian-associated ancestry cluster.

Study-level points and caveats: A later analysis linked a missense DCLRE1C variant to TCR beta V- and J-gene trimming.

V lost 8 bases to trimming and J lost 0 bases, with 7 bases between them. CDR3 length equals 13 residues. Germline loops: CDR1 ENHRY, CDR2 SYGVKD. The PCR was carried out with 60 Vbeta primers and 13 Jbeta primers. Clones were read by immunoSEQ multiplex PCR, and TCRdb kept only the in-frame ones, dropping some. The table has over 85,000 clones, 76% seen once; the top ten hold about 2%. The TCR sequence derives from a man in his forties in good health and CMV-seronegative. The sample comprised PBMCs. V gene TRBV10-3 combines with J gene TRBJ1-4, with D perhaps matching TRBD1 (6 bases). In nucleotides, the CDR3 is TGTGCCATCGGGACACCAACTAATGAAAAACTGTTTTTT. Its translation is CAIGTPTNEKLFF.